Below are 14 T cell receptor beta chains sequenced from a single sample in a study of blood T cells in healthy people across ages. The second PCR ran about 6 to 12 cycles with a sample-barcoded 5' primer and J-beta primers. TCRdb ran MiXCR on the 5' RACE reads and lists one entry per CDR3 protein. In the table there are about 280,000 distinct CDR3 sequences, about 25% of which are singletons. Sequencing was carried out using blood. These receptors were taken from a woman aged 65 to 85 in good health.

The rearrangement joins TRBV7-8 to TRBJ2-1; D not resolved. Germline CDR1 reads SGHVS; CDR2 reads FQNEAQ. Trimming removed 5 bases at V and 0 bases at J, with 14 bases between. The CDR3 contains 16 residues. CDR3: CASSEPPAASYNEQFF. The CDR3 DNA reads TGTGCCAGCAGCGAGCCCCCGGCGGCCTCCTACAATGAGCAGTTCTTC. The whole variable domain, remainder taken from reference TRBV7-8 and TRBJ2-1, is GAGVSQSPRYKVAKRGQDVALRCDPISGHVSLFWYQQALGQGPEFLTYFQNEAQLDKSGLPSDRFFAERPEGSVSTLKIQRTQQEDSAVYLCASSEPPAASYNEQFFGPGTRLTVL.

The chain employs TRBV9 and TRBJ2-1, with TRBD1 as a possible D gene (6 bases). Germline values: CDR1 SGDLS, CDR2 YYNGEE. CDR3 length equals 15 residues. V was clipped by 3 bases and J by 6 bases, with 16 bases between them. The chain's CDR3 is CASSAFTGPGNEQFF. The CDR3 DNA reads TGTGCCAGCAGCGCATTTACAGGGCCGGGCAATGAGCAGTTCTTC.

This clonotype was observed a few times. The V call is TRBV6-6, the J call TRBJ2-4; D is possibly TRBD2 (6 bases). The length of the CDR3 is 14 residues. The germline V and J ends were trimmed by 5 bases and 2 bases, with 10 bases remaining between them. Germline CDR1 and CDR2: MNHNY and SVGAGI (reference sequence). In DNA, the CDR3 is TGTGCCAGCAGTCCCGGGGGATCCAAAAACATTCAGTACTTC. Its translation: CASSPGGSKNIQYF.

CDR3 sequence (DNA): TGTGCCAGCAGACCTGACAGCTGGGGGCATTTT. It translates to CASRPDSWGHF. The chain carries TRBV6-1 and TRBJ1-5; TRBD1 might be the D (5 bases). Trimming pared 6 bases from V and 15 bases from J, leaving 15 bases between. CDR3 length: 11 amino acids. CDR1 and CDR2 from the germline V gene are MNHNS and SASEGT.

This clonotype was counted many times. CDR3 protein: CASSERGTEAFF. In DNA, the CDR3 is TGTGCCAGCAGTGAAAGGGGCACTGAAGCTTTCTTT. This rearrangement joins TRBV6-1 to TRBJ1-1; D perhaps matches TRBD1 (5 bases). Per germline, CDR1 MNHNS and CDR2 SASEGT. The CDR3 totals 12 residues. The V end was cut by 2 bases, the J end by 4 bases, with 5 bases between.

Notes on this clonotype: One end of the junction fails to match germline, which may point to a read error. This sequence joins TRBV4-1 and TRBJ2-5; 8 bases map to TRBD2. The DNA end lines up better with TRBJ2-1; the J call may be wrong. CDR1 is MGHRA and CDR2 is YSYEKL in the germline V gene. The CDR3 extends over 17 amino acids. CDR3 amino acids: CASGQDTAGGFYNEQFF. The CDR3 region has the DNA TGCGCCAGCGGCCAAGATACGGCGGGAGGCTTTTACAATGAGCAGTTCTTC.

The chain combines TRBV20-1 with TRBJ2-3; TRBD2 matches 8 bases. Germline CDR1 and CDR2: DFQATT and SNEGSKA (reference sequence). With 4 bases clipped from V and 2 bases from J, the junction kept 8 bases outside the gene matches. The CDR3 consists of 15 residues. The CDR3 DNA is TGCAGTGCTACAATAAAGCGGGGGACCACAGATACGCAGTATTTT. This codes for CSATIKRGTTDTQYF.

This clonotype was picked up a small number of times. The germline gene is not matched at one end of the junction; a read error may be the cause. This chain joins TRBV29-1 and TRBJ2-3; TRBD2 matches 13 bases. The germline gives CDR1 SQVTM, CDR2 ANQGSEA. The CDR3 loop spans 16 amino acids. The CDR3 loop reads CRAPTSGRPYTGTQYF. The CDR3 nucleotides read TGCAGGGCCCCGACTAGCGGGAGGCCGTACACAGGTACGCAGTATTTT.

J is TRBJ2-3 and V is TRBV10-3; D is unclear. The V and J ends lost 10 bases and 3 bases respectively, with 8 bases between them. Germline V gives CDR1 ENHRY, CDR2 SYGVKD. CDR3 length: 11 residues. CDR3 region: CATAQTDTQYF. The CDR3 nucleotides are TGTGCCACGGCCCAGACAGATACGCAGTATTTT.

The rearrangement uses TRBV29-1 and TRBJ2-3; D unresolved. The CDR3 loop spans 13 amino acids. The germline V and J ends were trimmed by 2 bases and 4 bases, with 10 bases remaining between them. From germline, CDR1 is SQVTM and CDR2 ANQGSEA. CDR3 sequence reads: CSVEPGLSDTQYF. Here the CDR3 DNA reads TGCAGCGTTGAACCCGGTTTATCAGATACGCAGTATTTT.

The CDR3 region has the DNA TGCAGTGCTAGAGACTCGGGATTAGGGATCAATGAGCAGTTCTTC. Translation: CSARDSGLGINEQFF. V usage is TRBV20-1 and J usage is TRBJ2-5; a weak D match, TRBD2 (5 bases). The J call may be in error: the DNA end matches TRBJ2-1 better. This CDR3 region has 15 residues. The germline V gene has CDR1 DFQATT and CDR2 SNEGSKA (reference sequence).

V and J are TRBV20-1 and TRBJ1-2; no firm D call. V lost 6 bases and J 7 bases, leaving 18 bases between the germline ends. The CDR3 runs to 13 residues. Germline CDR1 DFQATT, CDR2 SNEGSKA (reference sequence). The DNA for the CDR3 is TGCAGTGCGGAAGGAAACAAGGGCGGTGGCTACACCTTC. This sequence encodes CSAEGNKGGGYTF.

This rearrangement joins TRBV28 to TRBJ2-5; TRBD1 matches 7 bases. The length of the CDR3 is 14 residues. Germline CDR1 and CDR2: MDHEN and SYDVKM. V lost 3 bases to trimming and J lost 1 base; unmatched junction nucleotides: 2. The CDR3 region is CASSFTGVQETQYF. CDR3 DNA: TGTGCCAGCAGTTTTACAGGGGTCCAAGAGACCCAGTACTTC.

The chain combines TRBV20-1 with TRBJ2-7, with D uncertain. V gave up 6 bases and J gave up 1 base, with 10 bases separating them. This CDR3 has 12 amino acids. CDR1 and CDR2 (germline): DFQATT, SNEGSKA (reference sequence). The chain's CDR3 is CSATPTSYEQYF. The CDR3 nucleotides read TGCAGTGCCACACCCACATCCTACGAGCAGTACTTC.